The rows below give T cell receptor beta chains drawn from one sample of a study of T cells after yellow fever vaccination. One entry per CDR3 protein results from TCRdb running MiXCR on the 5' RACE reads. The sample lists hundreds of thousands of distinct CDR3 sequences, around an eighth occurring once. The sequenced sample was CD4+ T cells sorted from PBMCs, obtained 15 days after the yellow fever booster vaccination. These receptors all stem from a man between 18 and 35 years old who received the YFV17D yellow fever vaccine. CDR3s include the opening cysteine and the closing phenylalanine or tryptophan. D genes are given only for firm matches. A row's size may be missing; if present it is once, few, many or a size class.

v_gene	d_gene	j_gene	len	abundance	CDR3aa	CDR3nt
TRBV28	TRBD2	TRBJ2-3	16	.	CASSSPSGGETDTQYF	TGTGCCAGCAGTTCCCCTAGCGGGGGGGAGACAGATACGCAGTATTTT
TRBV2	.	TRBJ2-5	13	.	CASRQDTQETQYF	TGTGCCAGTCGACAGGACACGCAAGAGACCCAGTACTTC
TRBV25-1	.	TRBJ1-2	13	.	CASSDGTNYGYTF	TGTGCCAGCAGCGACGGGACAAACTATGGCTACACCTTC
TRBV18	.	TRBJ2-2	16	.	CASSPRGGPNTGELFF	TGTGCCAGCTCACCACGAGGGGGTCCGAACACCGGGGAGCTGTTTTTT
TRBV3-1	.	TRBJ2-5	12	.	CASSHSTRAQYF	TGTGCCAGCAGCCACTCTACTCGGGCCCAGTACTTC
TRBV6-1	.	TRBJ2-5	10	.	CASTHGTQYF	TGTGCCAGCACTCACGGGACCCAGTACTTC
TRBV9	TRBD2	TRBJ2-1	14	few	CASSTAGERNEQFF	TGTGCCAGCAGCACAGCGGGGGAGCGCAATGAGCAGTTCTTC
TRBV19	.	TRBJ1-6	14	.	CASTIGTSNSPLHF	TGTGCCAGTACCATCGGGACATCCAATTCACCCCTCCACTTT
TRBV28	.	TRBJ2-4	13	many	CASSLSAKNIQYF	TGTGCCAGCAGTTTATCGGCCAAAAACATTCAGTACTTC
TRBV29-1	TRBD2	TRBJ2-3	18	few	CSPLVSTSGGLGTDTQYF	TGCAGCCCCCTGGTGTCGACTAGCGGGGGCCTCGGCACAGATACGCAGTATTTT
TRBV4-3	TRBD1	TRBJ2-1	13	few	CASSQEQGRVQFF	TGCGCCAGCAGCCAAGAACAGGGGCGCGTACAGTTCTTC
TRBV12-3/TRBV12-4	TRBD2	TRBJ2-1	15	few	CASSLGLAGIDEQFF	TGTGCCAGCAGTTTAGGTCTAGCGGGAATCGATGAGCAGTTCTTC
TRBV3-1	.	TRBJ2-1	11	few	CASSQANEQFF	TGTGCCAGCAGCCAAGCCAATGAGCAGTTCTTC
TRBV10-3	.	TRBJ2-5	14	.	CAISELKFSETQYF	TGTGCCATCAGTGAGTTGAAGTTTTCGGAGACCCAGTACTTC
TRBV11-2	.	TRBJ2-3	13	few	CASSLDGAGTQYF	TGTGCCAGCAGCTTAGACGGGGCAGGTACGCAGTATTTT
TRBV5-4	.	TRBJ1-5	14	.	CARDRGRLNQPQHF	TGTGCCAGAGACCGCGGACGGCTAAATCAGCCCCAGCATTTT